Listed here are 25 T cell receptor beta chains from one sample, sequenced in a study of blood T cell repertoires in COVID-19. Some clones are missing from TCRdb's copy, which holds only in-frame ones; the method was immunoSEQ multiplex PCR. The sample has about 160,000 clones, over 60% seen once. Sequencing input: peripheral blood. The receptor set was obtained from a man aged 55-75 years with acute or convalescent COVID-19.

The gene calls are TRBV10-3 and TRBJ1-2, with D uncertain. This CDR3 region has 12 residues. CDR1 is ENHRY and CDR2 is SYGVKD in the germline V gene. V lost 6 bases to trimming and J lost 4 bases, with 9 bases between them. The CDR3 protein is CAIRGSSYGYTF. In DNA form, the CDR3 reads TGTGCCATCAGGGGTAGCAGCTATGGCTACACCTTC.

V is TRBV14 and J is TRBJ2-1, with 10 bases identical to TRBD2. CDR3 size: 13 residues. The junction had 2 bases not matched to a gene; V was cut back by 8 bases and J by 4 bases. Germline V gene sequence: CDR1 SGHDN, CDR2 FVKESK. The CDR3 coding sequence is TGTGCCAGCGGACTAGCGGCTTACAATGAGCAGTTCTTC. As protein: CASGLAAYNEQFF.

V gene TRBV7-3 combines with J gene TRBJ1-2, with 7 bases aligning to TRBD1. The V gene end was trimmed by 2 bases and the J gene end by 5 bases; junction bases not matched to a gene: 8. Germline-derived CDR1 and CDR2 are SGHTA and FQGTGA. The CDR3 loop spans 15 amino acids. The CDR3 region is CASSLGDSLIYGYTF. The CDR3 bases are TGTGCCAGCAGCTTAGGGGACAGCCTAATTTATGGCTACACCTTC. Combining the CDR3 with reference TRBV7-3 and TRBJ1-2 gives the whole variable domain GAGVSQTPSNKVTEKGKYVELRCDPISGHTALYWYRQSLGQGPEFLIYFQGTGAADDSGLPNDRFFAVRPEGSVSTLKIQRTERGDSAVYLCASSLGDSLIYGYTFGSGTRLTVV.

The chain couples TRBV27 to TRBJ2-1, with 10 bases identical to TRBD2. The V and J ends lost 0 bases and 2 bases, in that order; junction bases with no gene match: 4. The CDR3 is made up of 17 amino acids. Germline V gene data show CDR1 as MNHEY and CDR2 as SMNVEV (reference sequence). DNA for the CDR3: TGTGCCAGCAGTTTATCCCCTACTAGCGGGGCCTACAATGAGCAGTTCTTC. Amino acid sequence: CASSLSPTSGAYNEQFF.

There are a few counts of this clone. The chain is built from TRBV6-2 or TRBV6-3 and TRBJ1-2; a possible D gene is TRBD1 (6 bases). The CDR3 runs to 14 residues. From germline, CDR1 is MNHEY and CDR2 SVGEGT. V dropped 8 bases and J dropped 4 bases, with 17 bases sitting between them. The CDR3 is CASGSGDRSYGYTF. The CDR3 DNA is TGTGCCAGCGGTTCAGGGGACCGGAGCTATGGCTACACCTTC.

The chain couples TRBV4-2 to TRBJ2-5; a weak D match, TRBD2 (6 bases). Trimming removed 1 base at V and 0 bases at J, with 15 bases between. CDR3 length: 17 amino acids. The germline gives CDR1 LGHNA, CDR2 YNFKEQ. CDR3 protein: CASSQADGGPYQETQYF. CDR3 coding DNA: TGTGCCAGCAGCCAAGCGGACGGGGGACCGTACCAAGAGACCCAGTACTTC.

The chain combines TRBV5-1 with TRBJ1-1, with no clear D. CDR3 length equals 14 residues. CDR1 SGHRS and CDR2 YFSETQ come from the germline V gene. V lost 4 bases and J 5 bases, leaving 15 bases between the germline ends. The CDR3 sequence: CASSPDSVRTEAFF. In DNA form, the CDR3 reads TGCGCCAGCAGCCCGGACTCGGTGCGGACTGAAGCTTTCTTT. Based on the CDR3 plus reference TRBV5-1 and TRBJ1-1, the full variable domain is KAGVTQTPRYLIKTRGQQVTLSCSPISGHRSVSWYQQTPGQGLQFLFEYFSETQRNKGNFPGRFSGRQFSNSRSEMNVSTLELGDSALYLCASSPDSVRTEAFFGQGTRLTVV.

CDR3 nucleotide sequence: TGTGCCAGCAGCTTAAGGGGGGGTAAAGAGACCCAGTACTTC. It encodes CASSLRGGKETQYF. This rearrangement joins TRBV7-2 to TRBJ2-5; D is perhaps TRBD2 (7 bases). Germline V gene sequence: CDR1 SGHTA, CDR2 FQGNSA. The CDR3 is made up of 14 amino acids. Trimming cost V 2 bases and J 3 bases, with 10 bases left between them.

The chain employs TRBV12-5 and TRBJ1-1; tentatively, D is TRBD1 (6 bases). The length of the CDR3 is 16 residues. Germline loops: CDR1 LGHNT, CDR2 FRNRAP. Deletions cut 4 bases from V and 2 bases from J, with 17 bases between. The DNA of the CDR3 is TGTGCTAGTGGTTGGGGGCAGGGGTCCTTAAACACTGAAGCTTTCTTT. Its translation is CASGWGQGSLNTEAFF. Together with reference TRBV12-5 and TRBJ1-1, the CDR3 gives the full variable domain: DARVTQTPRHKVTEMGQEVTMRCQPILGHNTVFWYRQTMMQGLELLAYFRNRAPLDDSGMPKDRFSAEMPDATLATLKIQPSEPRDSAVYFCASGWGQGSLNTEAFFGQGTRLTVV.

This clone appeared a few times. The V gene is TRBV14, the J gene TRBJ1-1, with TRBD1 matching over 7 bases. Germline CDR1 is SGHDN and CDR2 is FVKESK. The ends lost 2 bases at V and 1 base at J; junction bases unmatched: 4. The CDR3 sequence is 15 residues long. The CDR3 coding sequence is TGTGCCAGCAGCCAACTGACAGGGAAGAACACTGAAGCTTTCTTT. Its protein is CASSQLTGKNTEAFF.

The chain joins TRBV29-1 to TRBJ1-2; D is unclear. In germline, CDR1 is SQVTM, CDR2 ANQGSEA. The CDR3 spans 12 residues. The V gene lost 3 bases and the J gene lost 5 bases, with 10 bases spanning the gap. This CDR3 reads CSVEHTLYGYTF. In DNA form, the CDR3 reads TGCAGCGTTGAGCACACCCTTTATGGCTACACCTTC.

This clone was counted between two and nine times. In DNA, the CDR3 is TGTGCCAGCAGTGAACCCGGACAGGGGGCTCGGGGCACAGATACGCAGTATTTT. Encoded protein: CASSEPGQGARGTDTQYF. The chain combines TRBV25-1 with TRBJ2-3; 11 bases match TRBD1. V was clipped by 2 bases and J by 1 base; unmatched bases: 8. The CDR3 has 18 residues. CDR1 MGHDK and CDR2 SYGVNS come from the germline V gene.

V gene TRBV28 combines with J gene TRBJ2-2; the D is unclear. This CDR3 contains 13 residues. V lost 5 bases and J 5 bases, leaving 9 bases between the germline ends. The germline V gene encodes CDR1 MDHEN and CDR2 SYDVKM. CDR3 region: CASSTPQTGELFF. CDR3 DNA: TGTGCCAGCAGTACACCGCAAACCGGGGAGCTGTTTTTT.

The chain uses TRBV2 and TRBJ1-5; D ambiguous. In germline, CDR1 is SNHLY, CDR2 FYNNEI. The CDR3 runs 14 residues. V lost 3 bases to trimming and J lost 7 bases, with 13 bases between them. The CDR3 nucleotides are TGTGCCAGCAGTGAGAGAACGGAGGCGCAGCCCCAGCATTTT. This encodes CASSERTEAQPQHF.

V usage is TRBV4-1 and J usage is TRBJ2-1, with D tentatively TRBD1 (6 bases). V was cut by 0 bases and J by 0 bases, with 15 bases left in between. This CDR3 comprises 18 residues. Germline values: CDR1 MGHRA, CDR2 YSYEKL. CDR3 residues: CASSQDSGTLNSYNEQFF. CDR3 coding DNA: TGCGCCAGCAGCCAAGACTCCGGGACACTAAACTCCTACAATGAGCAGTTCTTC.

V and J are TRBV4-3 and TRBJ1-2; 8 bases are a match to TRBD1. Germline V gives CDR1 LGHNA, CDR2 YSLEER. The CDR3 runs 15 residues. Losses at the gene ends were 0 bases for V and 3 bases for J; bases not matched to a gene: 3. CDR3 sequence reads: CASSQDPGGDYGYTF. The CDR3, as DNA: TGCGCCAGCAGCCAAGATCCAGGGGGCGACTATGGCTACACCTTC.

The chain has TRBV29-1 and TRBJ1-2, with 7 nucleotides matching TRBD1. Germline CDR1 and CDR2: SQVTM and ANQGSEA. The CDR3 extends over 12 amino acids. With V trimmed by 4 bases and J by 6 bases, 5 bases remained unmatched. The CDR3 sequence is CSVGTGGNGYTF. In DNA, the CDR3 is TGCAGCGTTGGGACAGGAGGCAATGGCTACACCTTC.

CDR3 amino acids: CASSPRVQRGSNTEAFF. The CDR3 bases are TGTGCCAGCTCACCAAGGGTCCAGAGAGGGTCGAACACTGAAGCTTTCTTT. The J gene is TRBJ1-1, the V gene TRBV18; D ambiguous. The V end lost 2 bases, the J end lost 1 base, and 17 bases lay between the germline ends. The length of the CDR3 is 17 residues. Germline loops: CDR1 KGHSH, CDR2 LQKENI.

CDR3 nucleotide sequence: TGTGCCAGCAGCTTCGACAGGGCATCGAGTACTGAAGCTTTCTTT. This sequence encodes CASSFDRASSTEAFF. The chain carries TRBV7-2 and TRBJ1-1; 7 nucleotides agree with TRBD1. The CDR3 totals 15 residues. The germline CDR1 and CDR2 sequences are SGHTA and FQGNSA. The trim removed 3 bases at V and 5 bases at J, leaving 9 bases unmatched.

The rearrangement joins TRBV4-1 to TRBJ1-2; D is unclear. Trimming cost V 3 bases and J 2 bases, with 13 bases left between them. CDR1 and CDR2 (germline): MGHRA, YSYEKL. This CDR3 comprises 15 residues. As DNA, the CDR3 is TGCGCCAGCAGCCAGCCCCTTCGGGTCAACTATGGCTACACCTTC. Its translation: CASSQPLRVNYGYTF.

The V call is TRBV4-2, the J call TRBJ2-2, with 7 bases matching TRBD1. This CDR3 region has 18 residues. Germline lookup yields CDR1 LGHNA and CDR2 YNFKEQ. Trimming cost V 0 bases and J 4 bases; bases outside gene matches: 11. Here the CDR3 DNA reads TGTGCCAGCAGCCAAGACCCCGATAGGGGGCTGGTCACCGGGGAGCTGTTTTTT. Translated, it gives CASSQDPDRGLVTGELFF.

In DNA, the CDR3 is TGTGCCATCAGCACCCCCCGGACAGGGGGCTCGCATGAGCAGTACTTC. Amino acids: CAISTPRTGGSHEQYF. The chain carries TRBV10-3 and TRBJ2-7; TRBD1 agrees at 11 bases. Germline trimming cut 6 bases from V and 7 bases from J; bases unmatched to any gene: 14. The CDR3 is made up of 16 amino acids. Looked up from germline, CDR1 is ENHRY and CDR2 is SYGVKD.

The chain links TRBV3-1 (or the pseudogene TRBV3-2) to TRBJ1-4; TRBD1 is a possible D gene (5 bases). The V and J ends lost 0 bases and 3 bases respectively, with 8 bases between them. The CDR3 spans 15 residues. CDR1 and CDR2 (germline): LGHDT, YNNKEL (reference sequence). The CDR3 DNA reads as TGTGCCAGCAGCCAAGAGGGGGGGTCTAATGAAAAACTGTTTTTT. Translating it yields CASSQEGGSNEKLFF.

V gene TRBV14 combines with J gene TRBJ2-3, with 8 bases aligning to TRBD2. Trimming took 3 bases from V and 2 from J; bases not matched to a gene: 7. Germline V gene data show CDR1 as SGHDN and CDR2 as FVKESK. This CDR3 is built from 16 residues. DNA for the CDR3: TGTGCCAGCAGCCAGAATAGCGGGGTCTACACAGATACGCAGTATTTT. Protein sequence: CASSQNSGVYTDTQYF.

This chain joins TRBV19 and TRBJ1-5; D is unclear. Germline assignment: CDR1 LNHDA and CDR2 SQIVND (reference sequence). V was cut by 2 bases and J by 9 bases, with 14 bases left in between. This CDR3 is 14 amino acids long. This chain's CDR3 is CASSIRGPNVPQHF. The CDR3 nucleotides are TGTGCCAGTAGTATACGAGGGCCCAACGTGCCCCAGCATTTT.